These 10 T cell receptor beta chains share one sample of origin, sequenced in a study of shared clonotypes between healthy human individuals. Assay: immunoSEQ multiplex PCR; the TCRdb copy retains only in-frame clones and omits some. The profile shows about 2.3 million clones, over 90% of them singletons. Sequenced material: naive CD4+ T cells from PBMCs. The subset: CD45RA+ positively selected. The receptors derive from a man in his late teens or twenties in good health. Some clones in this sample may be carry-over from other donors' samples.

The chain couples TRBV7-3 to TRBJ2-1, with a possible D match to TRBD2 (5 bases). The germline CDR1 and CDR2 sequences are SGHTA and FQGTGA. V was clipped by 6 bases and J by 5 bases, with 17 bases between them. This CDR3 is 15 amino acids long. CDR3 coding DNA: TGTGCCAGCAGTTCGGGGTCTAGAATGCACAATGAGCAGTTCTTC. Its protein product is CASSSGSRMHNEQFF.

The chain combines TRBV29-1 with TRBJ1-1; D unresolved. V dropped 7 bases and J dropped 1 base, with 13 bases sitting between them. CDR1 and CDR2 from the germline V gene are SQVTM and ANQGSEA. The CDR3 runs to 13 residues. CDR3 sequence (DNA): TGCAGCGCCAACCCAGGCAAGAACACTGAAGCTTTCTTT. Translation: CSANPGKNTEAFF.

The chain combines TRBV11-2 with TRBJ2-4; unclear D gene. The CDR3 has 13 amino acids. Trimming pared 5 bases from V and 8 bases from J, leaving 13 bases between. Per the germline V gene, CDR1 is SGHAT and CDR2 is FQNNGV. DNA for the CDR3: TGTGCCAGCAGCCCCCAGGCGGTAGACATTCAGTACTTC. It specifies CASSPQAVDIQYF.

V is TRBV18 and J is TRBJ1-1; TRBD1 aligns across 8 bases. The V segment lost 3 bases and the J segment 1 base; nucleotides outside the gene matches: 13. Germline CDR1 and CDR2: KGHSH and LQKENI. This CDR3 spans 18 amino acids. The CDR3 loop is CASSPRRQGFTENTEAFF. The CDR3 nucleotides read TGTGCCAGCTCACCCCGTCGACAGGGGTTCACAGAGAACACTGAAGCTTTCTTT.

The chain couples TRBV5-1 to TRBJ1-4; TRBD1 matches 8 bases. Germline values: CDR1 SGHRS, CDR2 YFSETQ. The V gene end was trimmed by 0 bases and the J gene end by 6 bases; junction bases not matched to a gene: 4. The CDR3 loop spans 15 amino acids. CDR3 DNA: TGCGCCAGCAGCTTGGATCTGGACAGGGATGAAAAACTGTTTTTT. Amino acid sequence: CASSLDLDRDEKLFF.

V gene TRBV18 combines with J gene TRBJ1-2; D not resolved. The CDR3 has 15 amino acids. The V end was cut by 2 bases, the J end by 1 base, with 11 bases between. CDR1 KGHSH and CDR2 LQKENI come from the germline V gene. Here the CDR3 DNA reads TGTGCCAGCTCACCATTGGGCGGCAGTAACTATGGCTACACCTTC. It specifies CASSPLGGSNYGYTF.

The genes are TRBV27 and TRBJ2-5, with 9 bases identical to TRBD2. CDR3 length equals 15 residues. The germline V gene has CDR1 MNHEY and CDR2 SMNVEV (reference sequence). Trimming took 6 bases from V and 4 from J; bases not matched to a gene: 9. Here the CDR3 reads CASRTTSGIRETQYF. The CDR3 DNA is TGTGCCAGCAGGACGACTAGCGGTATCAGAGAGACCCAGTACTTC.

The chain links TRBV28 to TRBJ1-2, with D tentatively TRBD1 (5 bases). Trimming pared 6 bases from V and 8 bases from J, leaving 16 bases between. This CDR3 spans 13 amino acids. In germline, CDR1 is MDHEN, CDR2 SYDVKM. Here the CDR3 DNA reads TGTGCCAGCAGGATAACAGGCGGGTGGGGCTACACCTTC. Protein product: CASRITGGWGYTF.

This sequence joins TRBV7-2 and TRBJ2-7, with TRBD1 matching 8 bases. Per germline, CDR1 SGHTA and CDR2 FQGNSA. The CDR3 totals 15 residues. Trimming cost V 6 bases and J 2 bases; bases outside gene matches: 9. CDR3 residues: CASRSGGAGTYEQYF. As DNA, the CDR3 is TGTGCCAGCAGGTCAGGGGGCGCCGGTACCTACGAGCAGTACTTC.

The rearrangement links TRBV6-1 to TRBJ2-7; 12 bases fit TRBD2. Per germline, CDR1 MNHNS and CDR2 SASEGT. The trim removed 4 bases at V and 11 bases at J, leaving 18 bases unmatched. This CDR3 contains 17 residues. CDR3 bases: TGTGCCAGCAGTGGGGCCCTCTACGGACTAGCGGGGACGACAGAGTACTTC. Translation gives CASSGALYGLAGTTEYF.